This T cell receptor (beta chain) is drawn from a study of T cell responses to AZD1222 COVID-19 vaccine. In the case of this clone: What it binds is not known.

Only in-frame clones appear in the TCRdb table, and some are missing; sequencing was by immunoSEQ multiplex PCR. Of 120,000 to 150,000 clones listed, over 75% were seen once; the top ten hold about 4.8%. Study conclusions and caveats: Repertoires were obtained only post-peak T cell response. Recipients of AZD1222 seropositive at baseline numbered only 6 or 7. Per reports, nearly half of all spike-specific TCRs target regions that are unmutated in variants. Donors, mostly white British, included more females; clonal diversity was possibly underestimated.

CDR1 and CDR2 from the germline V gene are MNHEY and SVGAGI. The V and J ends lost 9 bases and 5 bases respectively, with 14 bases between them. The CDR3 consists of 13 residues. V usage is TRBV6-5 and J usage is TRBJ1-5, with D uncertain. Material: peripheral blood, obtained on day 0 of AZD1222 vaccination. The source is an adult in good health. CDR3 region: CASSRAAHQPQHF. CDR3 in DNA: TGTGCCAGTTCGCGGGCAGCTCATCAGCCCCAGCATTTT.